This T cell receptor beta chain originates from a study of blood T cells in healthy people across ages. Primed by a sample-barcoded 5' primer and a J-beta primer mix, a second PCR proceeded for about 6 to 11 cycles. TCRdb independently ran MiXCR on the 5' RACE reads; one entry per CDR3 protein. The sample carries about 1.8 million distinct CDR3 sequences, around half recorded once. With V trimmed by 3 bases and J by 3 bases, 3 bases remained unmatched. The CDR3 runs to 15 residues. The sequence was collected from a woman in her 40s in good health. This rearrangement joins TRBV12-3 or TRBV12-4 to TRBJ1-4, with 8 bases that match TRBD1. Sequenced: blood. This CDR3 is CASSFDRGSNEKLFF. The CDR3 region has the DNA TGTGCCAGCAGTTTTGACAGGGGTTCTAATGAAAAACTGTTTTTT.